This T cell receptor (beta chain) was observed in a study of blood T cell repertoires in COVID-19. Study information: The origin of the acute and convalescent COVID-19 samples was the United States, Italy and Spain.

Using immunoSEQ multiplex PCR, the repertoire was profiled, and TCRdb retains in-frame clones only, with some absent. Of approximately 78,000 clones listed, roughly 90% are singletons. The sequence came from a man aged 45 to 65 with COVID-19, enrolled during active disease. Sequenced input: peripheral blood.

CDR3 in DNA: TGTGCCAGCAGCTTGAAATGGAGGGTGGGCAATGAGCAGTTCTTC. This translates into CASSLKWRVGNEQFF. The chain recombines TRBV5-4 with TRBJ2-1; tentative D call: TRBD2 (6 bases). Germline lookup yields CDR1 SGHNT and CDR2 YYREEE (reference sequence). This CDR3 spans 15 amino acids. Trimming stripped 1 base from V and 6 bases from J, with 14 bases between. Based on the CDR3 plus reference TRBV5-4 and TRBJ2-1, the full variable domain is ETGVTQSPTHLIKTRGQQVTLRCSSQSGHNTVSWYQQALGQGPQFIFQYYREEENGRGNFPPRFSGLQFPNYSSELNVNALELDDSALYLCASSLKWRVGNEQFFGPGTRLTVL.